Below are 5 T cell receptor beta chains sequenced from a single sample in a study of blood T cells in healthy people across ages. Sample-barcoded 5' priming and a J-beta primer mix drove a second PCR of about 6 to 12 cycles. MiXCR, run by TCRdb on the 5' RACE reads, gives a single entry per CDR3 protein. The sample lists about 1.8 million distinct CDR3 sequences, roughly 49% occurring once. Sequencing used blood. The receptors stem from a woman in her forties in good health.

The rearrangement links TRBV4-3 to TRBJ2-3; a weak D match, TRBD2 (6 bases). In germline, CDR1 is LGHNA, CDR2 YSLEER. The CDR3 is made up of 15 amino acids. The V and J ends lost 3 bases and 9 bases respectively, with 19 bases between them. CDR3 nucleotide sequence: TGCGCCAGCAGCCAGGAGGGGAGGTCTCAAAGAACGCAGTATTTT. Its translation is CASSQEGRSQRTQYF.

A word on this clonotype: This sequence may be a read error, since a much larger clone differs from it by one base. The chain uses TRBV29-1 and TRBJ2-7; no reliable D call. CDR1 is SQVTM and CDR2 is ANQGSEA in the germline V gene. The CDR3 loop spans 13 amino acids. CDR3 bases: TGCGGCGTTCCAGACACTGGCTCCTACGAGCAGTACTTC. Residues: CGVPDTGSYEQYF.

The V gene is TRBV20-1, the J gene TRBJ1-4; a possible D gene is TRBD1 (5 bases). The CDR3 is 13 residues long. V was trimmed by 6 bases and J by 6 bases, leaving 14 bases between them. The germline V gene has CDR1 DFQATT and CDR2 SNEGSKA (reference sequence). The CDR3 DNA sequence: TGCAGTGCGAGGGGCCGGGCCTATGAAAAACTGTTTTTT. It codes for CSARGRAYEKLFF.

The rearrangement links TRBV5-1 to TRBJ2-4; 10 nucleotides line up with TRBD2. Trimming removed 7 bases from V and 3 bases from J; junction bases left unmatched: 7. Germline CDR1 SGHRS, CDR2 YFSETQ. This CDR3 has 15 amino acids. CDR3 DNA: TGCGCCAGCCGAACTAGCGGGGACTACAAAAACATTCAGTACTTC. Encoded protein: CASRTSGDYKNIQYF.

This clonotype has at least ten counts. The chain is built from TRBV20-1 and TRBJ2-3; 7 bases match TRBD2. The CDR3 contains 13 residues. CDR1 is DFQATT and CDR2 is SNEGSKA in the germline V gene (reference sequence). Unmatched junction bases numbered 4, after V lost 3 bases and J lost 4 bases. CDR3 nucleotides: TGCAGTGCTAGCGGGGGGTCCCCAGATACGCAGTATTTT. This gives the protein CSASGGSPDTQYF.